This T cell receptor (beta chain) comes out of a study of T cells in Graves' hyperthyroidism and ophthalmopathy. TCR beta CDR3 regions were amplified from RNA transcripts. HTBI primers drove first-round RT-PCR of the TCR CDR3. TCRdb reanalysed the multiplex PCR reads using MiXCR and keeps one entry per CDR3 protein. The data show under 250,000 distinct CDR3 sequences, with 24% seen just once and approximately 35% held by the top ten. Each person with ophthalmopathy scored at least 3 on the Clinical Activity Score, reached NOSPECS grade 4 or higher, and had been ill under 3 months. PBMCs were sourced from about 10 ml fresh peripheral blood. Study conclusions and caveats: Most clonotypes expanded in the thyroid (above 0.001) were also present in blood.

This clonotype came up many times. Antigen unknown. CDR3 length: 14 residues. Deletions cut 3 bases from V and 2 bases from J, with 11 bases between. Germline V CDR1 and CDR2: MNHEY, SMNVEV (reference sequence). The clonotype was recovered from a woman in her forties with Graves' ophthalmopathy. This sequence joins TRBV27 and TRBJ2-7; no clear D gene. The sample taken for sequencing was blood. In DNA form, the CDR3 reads TGTGCCAGCAGTTTTTCCAGAGCCCCCTACGAGCAGTACTTC. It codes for CASSFSRAPYEQYF.